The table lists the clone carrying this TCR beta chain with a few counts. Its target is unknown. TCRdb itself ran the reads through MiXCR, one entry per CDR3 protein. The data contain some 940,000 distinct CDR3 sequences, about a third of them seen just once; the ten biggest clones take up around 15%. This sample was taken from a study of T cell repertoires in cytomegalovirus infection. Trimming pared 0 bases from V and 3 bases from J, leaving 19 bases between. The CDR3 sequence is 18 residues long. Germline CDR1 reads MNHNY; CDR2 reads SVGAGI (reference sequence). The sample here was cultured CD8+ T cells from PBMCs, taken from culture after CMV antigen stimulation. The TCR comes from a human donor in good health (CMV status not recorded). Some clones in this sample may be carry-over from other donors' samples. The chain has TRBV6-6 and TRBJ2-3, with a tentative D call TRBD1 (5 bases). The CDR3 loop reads CASSYSLTIDSLTDTQYF. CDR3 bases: TGTGCCAGCAGTTACTCTTTAACCATAGACAGCCTAACAGATACGCAGTATTTT.